This entry lists 29 T cell receptor beta chains sequenced from one sample in a study of human T cells and chemical hapten exposure. TCRdb reanalysed the RACE reads using MiXCR and keeps one entry per CDR3 protein. Of 200,000 to 300,000 distinct CDR3 sequences listed, about 9% are singletons. Time point here: pre-sensitization, week 0. Treatment reported: therapeutic diphenylcyclopropenone sensitization with weekly scalp DPC. The material was whole blood, obtained in connection with sensitization to the hapten diphenylcyclopropenone (DPC). The receptor set was obtained from a woman aged 40 to 49 with alopecia areata. Some clones in this sample may be carry-over from other donors' samples.

This rearrangement joins TRBV5-1 to TRBJ1-3; no definite D call. The CDR3 is 14 amino acids. CDR1 is SGHRS, CDR2 YFSETQ, per germline. With 4 bases removed from V and 4 bases from J, the gap between germline ends came to 12 bases. CDR3 amino acids: CASSPAGEGNTIYF. For the CDR3, the DNA is TGCGCCAGCAGCCCCGCCGGTGAAGGAAACACCATATATTTT.

This clonotype was detected only a few times. V is TRBV11-2 and J is TRBJ2-2, with 9 bases identical to TRBD2. This CDR3 region has 15 residues. Germline lookup yields CDR1 SGHAT and CDR2 FQNNGV. J gave up 3 bases and V 2 bases, and 1 base lay outside the gene matches. The CDR3 sequence is CASSLLAGYTGELFF. In DNA form, the CDR3 reads TGTGCCAGCAGCTTACTAGCGGGATACACCGGGGAGCTGTTTTTT.

This clonotype has a count of ten or more. The rearrangement links TRBV6-2 or TRBV6-3 to TRBJ2-5; the D gene is possibly TRBD2 (5 bases). The V gene's germline CDR1 is MNHEY and CDR2 SVGEGT. This CDR3 is built from 13 residues. V was shortened by 6 bases and J by 2 bases, with 10 bases between the two germline ends. This CDR3 reads CASSQAEQETQYF. In nucleotides, the CDR3 is TGTGCCAGCAGCCAAGCGGAACAAGAGACCCAGTACTTC.

This clonotype was observed a few times. V is TRBV7-4 and J is TRBJ1-6; D unclear. V lost 2 bases, J lost 7 bases, and 15 bases lay in between. From germline, CDR1 is SGHVT and CDR2 SQSDAQ. This CDR3 is 16 amino acids long. For the CDR3, the DNA is TGTGCCAGCAGCTTAAACGGGAGGTCTCAAAATTCACCCCTCCACTTT. Its protein is CASSLNGRSQNSPLHF.

This clonotype has ten or more counts. This chain links TRBV27 with TRBJ2-2, with D unresolved. This CDR3 comprises 15 residues. The germline V gene encodes CDR1 MNHEY and CDR2 SMNVEV (reference sequence). V lost 3 bases to trimming and J lost 0 bases, with 8 bases between them. DNA for the CDR3: TGTGCCAGCAGTTTCGGGCCAGCGAACACCGGGGAGCTGTTTTTT. It is translated as CASSFGPANTGELFF.

Written as DNA, the CDR3 is TGCGCCAGCAGCTTGGTCTCTGGGGCCAACGTCCTGACTTTC. The encoded protein is CASSLVSGANVLTF. This chain connects TRBV5-1 to TRBJ2-6; D is undetermined. This CDR3 has 14 amino acids. Germline loops: CDR1 SGHRS, CDR2 YFSETQ. Trimming left V 0 bases short and J 0 bases short, with 1 base between.

The CDR3 region has the DNA TGTGCCAGCAGCTTAGCGCAGAGGTACACTGAAGCTTTCTTT. It specifies CASSLAQRYTEAFF. The V call is TRBV7-6, the J call TRBJ1-1; D gene uncertain. The CDR3 has 14 residues. CDR1 and CDR2 (germline): SGHVS, FNYEAQ. V was pared by 0 bases and J by 3 bases, with 8 bases between.

The chain joins TRBV20-1 to TRBJ1-1; D not resolved. V lost 0 bases and J lost 1, with 6 bases in between. Germline V gene sequence: CDR1 DFQATT, CDR2 SNEGSKA (reference sequence). CDR3 length: 13 residues. The CDR3 region has the DNA TGCAGTGCTAGAGAAAGCCAGAACACTGAAGCTTTCTTT. It specifies CSARESQNTEAFF.

This clonotype has at least ten counts. The V call is TRBV10-3, the J call TRBJ1-2, with TRBD1 identical over 9 bases. The CDR3 totals 16 residues. V shed 2 bases and J 8 bases; nucleotides not matched to a gene: 12. The germline V gene encodes CDR1 ENHRY and CDR2 SYGVKD. The CDR3 DNA reads as TGTGCCATCAGTGAGACACCGGGACAGGGAAACGACGGCTACACCTTC. It translates to CAISETPGQGNDGYTF.

The chain has TRBV7-9 and TRBJ2-2, with TRBD1 as a possible D gene (6 bases). Germline V gives CDR1 SEHNR, CDR2 FQNEAQ (reference sequence). V lost 4 bases to trimming and J lost 3 bases, with 12 bases between them. CDR3 length: 15 residues. CDR3 protein: CASSSIGQYTGELFF. The CDR3 coding sequence is TGTGCCAGCAGCTCCATAGGACAGTACACCGGGGAGCTGTTTTTT.

This clonotype was counted many times. This chain connects TRBV9 to TRBJ2-6, with a weak D call TRBD1 (6 bases). The V and J ends lost 5 bases and 0 bases respectively, with 15 bases between them. This CDR3 has 17 amino acids. CDR1 and CDR2 (germline): SGDLS, YYNGEE. This CDR3 is CASSHPTGYSGANVLTF. CDR3 in DNA: TGTGCCAGCAGTCACCCGACAGGCTACTCTGGGGCCAACGTCCTGACTTTC. Using reference TRBV9 and TRBJ2-6 for the parts outside the CDR3, the full variable domain is DSGVTQTPKHLITATGQRVTLRCSPRSGDLSVYWYQQSLDQGLQFLIQYYNGEERAKGNILERFSAQQFPDLHSELNLSSLELGDSALYFCASSHPTGYSGANVLTFGAGSRLTVL.

This clonotype has at least ten counts. The chain recombines TRBV28 with TRBJ2-7; D ambiguous. Germline V gene lookup returns CDR1 MDHEN and CDR2 SYDVKM. The V end was cut by 6 bases, the J end by 4 bases, with 7 bases between. The CDR3 sequence is 11 residues long. CDR3 in amino acids: CASSLNYEQYF. The DNA for the CDR3 is TGTGCCAGCAGCTTAAATTACGAGCAGTACTTC.

This clonotype was seen at least ten times. The rearrangement joins TRBV6-2 or TRBV6-3 to TRBJ2-3, with 8 positions matching TRBD2. V lost 4 bases and J lost 4; bases outside the gene matches: 10. Germline values: CDR1 MNHEY, CDR2 SVGEGT. This CDR3 is 16 amino acids long. CDR3 nucleotide sequence: TGTGCCAGCAGTTTCCACGTAGCGGGGTCACCAGATACGCAGTATTTT. Amino acid sequence: CASSFHVAGSPDTQYF.

This clonotype was detected many times. This chain joins TRBV7-2 and TRBJ2-1; D is perhaps TRBD1 or TRBD2 (5 bases each). The CDR3 loop spans 13 amino acids. The germline V gene encodes CDR1 SGHTA and CDR2 FQGNSA. With 5 bases removed from V and 15 bases from J, the gap between germline ends came to 20 bases. The CDR3 nucleotides read TGTGCCAGCAGCCGTCCGGGACCCCCGGACGTGTTCTTC. Encoded protein: CASSRPGPPDVFF.

This clonotype came up a few times. The chain uses TRBV24-1 and TRBJ1-5, with D maybe TRBD1 (6 bases). Germline V gene data show CDR1 as KGHDR and CDR2 as SFDVKD. Trimming pared 4 bases from V and 0 bases from J, leaving 12 bases between. CDR3 length equals 16 residues. The CDR3: CATSEAGTSSNQPQHF. The CDR3 DNA sequence: TGTGCCACCAGTGAAGCAGGGACAAGTAGCAATCAGCCCCAGCATTTT.

This clonotype was picked up many times. This chain links TRBV7-9 with TRBJ2-2; D not certain. Trimming removed 5 bases from V and 0 bases from J, with 7 bases in between. Germline V gives CDR1 SEHNR, CDR2 FQNEAQ (reference sequence). The CDR3 totals 14 residues. As DNA, the CDR3 is TGTGCCAGCAGCACCCGGGCGAACACCGGGGAGCTGTTTTTT. Encoded protein: CASSTRANTGELFF.

This sequence joins TRBV4-1 and TRBJ2-1; no reliable D call. This CDR3 comprises 17 residues. The germline V gene encodes CDR1 MGHRA and CDR2 YSYEKL. Trimming pared 0 bases from V and 6 bases from J, leaving 18 bases between. The CDR3 reads CASSQDWVTLPGNEQFF. CDR3 DNA sequence: TGCGCCAGCAGCCAAGATTGGGTGACACTTCCAGGCAATGAGCAGTTCTTC.

The J gene is TRBJ2-2, the V gene TRBV4-2, with 10 bases lining up with TRBD2. V gave up 2 bases and J gave up 8 bases; unmatched junction bases: 11. The CDR3 length is 17 residues. Germline-derived CDR1 and CDR2 are LGHNA and YNFKEQ. In nucleotides, the CDR3 is TGTGCCAGCAGCCAAAGCGCTAGCGGGAGTTGGTTAGGGGAGCTGTTTTTT. This sequence encodes CASSQSASGSWLGELFF.

This clonotype was picked up many times. The chain employs TRBV12-3 or TRBV12-4 and TRBJ2-7; TRBD1 aligns across 7 bases. The length of the CDR3 is 14 residues. V shed 7 bases, J shed 6 bases, and the junction held 12 bases outside the gene matches. CDR3 in DNA: TGTGCCAGCAATAAACAGGGGACGCTGGGCGAGCAGTACTTC. Translation gives CASNKQGTLGEQYF.

This clonotype was counted ten times or more. The rearrangement uses TRBV7-2 and TRBJ2-3, with TRBD2 identical over 10 bases. V was clipped by 0 bases and J by 6 bases; unmatched bases: 6. Germline CDR1 reads SGHTA; CDR2 reads FQGNSA. The CDR3 is 16 residues long. The DNA of the CDR3 is TGTGCCAGCAGCTTAGCCCTAGCGGGAGTGTCGGATACGCAGTATTTT. Encoded protein: CASSLALAGVSDTQYF. The full variable domain, its missing parts supplied by reference TRBV7-2 and TRBJ2-3, is GAGVSQSPSNKVTEKGKDVELRCDPISGHTALYWYRQSLGQGLEFLIYFQGNSAPDKSGLPSDRFSAERTGGSVSTLTIQRTQQEDSAVYLCASSLALAGVSDTQYFGPGTRLTVL.

The chain employs TRBV7-2 and TRBJ1-1; D is ambiguous. There are 13 residues in the CDR3. Germline CDR1 reads SGHTA; CDR2 reads FQGNSA. Trimming left V 1 base short and J 6 bases short, with 9 bases between. CDR3 bases: TGTGCCAGCAGCTTAGGGCCAGGAGCTGAAGCTTTCTTT. Amino acid sequence: CASSLGPGAEAFF.

Many counts were recorded for this clonotype. The chain combines TRBV20-1 with TRBJ2-3; 7 bases align to TRBD2. CDR3 length: 13 amino acids. With V trimmed by 5 bases and J by 1 base, 3 bases remained unmatched. From germline, CDR1 is DFQATT and CDR2 SNEGSKA (reference sequence). CDR3 sequence: CSAGLGGTDTQYF. CDR3 sequence (DNA): TGCAGTGCTGGACTAGGGGGCACAGATACGCAGTATTTT.

The sample holds many counts of this clonotype. The chain is built from TRBV7-8 and TRBJ2-3; D ambiguous. Trimming left V 0 bases short and J 2 bases short, with 6 bases between. CDR3 length equals 14 residues. CDR1 SGHVS and CDR2 FQNEAQ come from the germline V gene. CDR3 nucleotides: TGTGCCAGCAGCTTAGCGTTACACACAGATACGCAGTATTTT. Translating gives CASSLALHTDTQYF.

This clonotype occurred a few times. The chain joins TRBV2 to TRBJ1-2, with TRBD1 matching 7 bases. The germline V gene has CDR1 SNHLY and CDR2 FYNNEI. V trimming: 6 bases; J trimming: 2 bases; junction bases outside the gene matches: 3. The CDR3 consists of 13 residues. The CDR3, as DNA: TGTGCCAGCAGGGTGACAGGGAACTATGGCTACACCTTC. This translates into CASRVTGNYGYTF.

The genes are TRBV12-3 or TRBV12-4 and TRBJ2-5; tentatively, D is TRBD1 (6 bases). This CDR3 is 15 amino acids long. V was shortened by 4 bases and J by 5 bases, with 17 bases between the two germline ends. CDR3 region: CASSSTNQGPETQYF. CDR3 nucleotides: TGTGCCAGCAGTTCCACAAACCAGGGGCCGGAGACCCAGTACTTC.

The chain employs TRBV6-5 and TRBJ2-3; D is uncertain. The CDR3 extends over 12 amino acids. Germline V gene lookup returns CDR1 MNHEY and CDR2 SVGAGI. V was clipped by 6 bases and J by 4 bases, with 8 bases between them. CDR3 nucleotide sequence: TGTGCCAGCAGGGGCAGACCAGATACGCAGTATTTT. It specifies CASRGRPDTQYF.

This clonotype has more than one count but fewer than ten. The genes are TRBV29-1 and TRBJ2-1, with 11 bases matching TRBD1. This CDR3 contains 13 residues. Trimming removed 3 bases from V and 9 bases from J; junction bases left unmatched: 4. Germline V lookup: CDR1 SQVTM, CDR2 ANQGSEA. The CDR3 DNA reads TGCAGCGTTGAGGACAGGGGGCGGGCTGAGCAGTTCTTC. It encodes CSVEDRGRAEQFF.

This clonotype was seen only a few times. V usage is TRBV25-1 and J usage is TRBJ2-3, with D perhaps being TRBD1 or TRBD2 (5 bases each). The germline V gene has CDR1 MGHDK and CDR2 SYGVNS. This CDR3 is built from 15 residues. Trimming cost V 4 bases and J 3 bases, with 14 bases left between them. CDR3 nucleotides: TGTGCCAGCAGTGTCCGGGACGGTATTACAGATACGCAGTATTTT. Translation: CASSVRDGITDTQYF.

This clonotype occurred a few times. J is TRBJ2-4 and V is TRBV10-3; 7 bases are a match to TRBD2. This CDR3 has 15 amino acids. Germline-derived CDR1 and CDR2 are ENHRY and SYGVKD. V was pared by 8 bases and J by 0 bases, with 7 bases of the junction left unmatched. The CDR3 reads CAIASGALAKNIQYF. The CDR3 bases are TGTGCCATCGCCAGCGGGGCTCTAGCCAAAAACATTCAGTACTTC.